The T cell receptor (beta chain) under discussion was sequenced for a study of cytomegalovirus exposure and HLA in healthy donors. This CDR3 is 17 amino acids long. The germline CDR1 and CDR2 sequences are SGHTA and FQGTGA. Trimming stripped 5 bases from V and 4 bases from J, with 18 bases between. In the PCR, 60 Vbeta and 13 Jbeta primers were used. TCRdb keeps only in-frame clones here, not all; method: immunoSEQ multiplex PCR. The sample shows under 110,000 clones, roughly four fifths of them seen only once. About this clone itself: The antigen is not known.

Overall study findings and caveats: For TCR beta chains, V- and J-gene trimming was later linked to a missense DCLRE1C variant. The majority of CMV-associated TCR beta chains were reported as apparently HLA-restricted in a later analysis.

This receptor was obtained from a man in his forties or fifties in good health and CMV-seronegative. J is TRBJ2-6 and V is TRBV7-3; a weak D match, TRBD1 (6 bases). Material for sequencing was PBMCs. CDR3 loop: CASSRQARGAGANVLTF. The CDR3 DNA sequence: TGTGCCAGCAGCCGCCAAGCCAGGGGAGCGGGGGCCAACGTCCTGACTTTC.